The present T cell receptor beta chain was sequenced within a study of blood T cell repertoires in COVID-19. The wider study: Sources were T cells, B-cell-depleted T cells, or PBMCs; the material itself was cDNA or gDNA.

This table comes from immunoSEQ multiplex PCR, and its TCRdb copy is limited to in-frame clones, with some not included. The repertoire holds under 400,000 clones, with roughly 86% as singletons. In germline, CDR1 is SEHNR, CDR2 FQNEAQ (reference sequence). V lost 5 bases, J lost 1 base, and 8 bases lay in between. The CDR3 has 13 residues. Enrolled through a virtual design, the participants were between about 18 and 100 years of age and came from about two dozen US areas. Participant reports of clinical history set cohort assignment. Contact with a PCR-confirmed or clinician-diagnosed COVID-19 case occurred within 2 weeks of entry.

Input material: PBMCs or T cells enriched from blood (not recorded which). The sequence came from a woman in her twenties or thirties who had been exposed to COVID-19. The chain couples TRBV7-9 to TRBJ1-1; the D is unclear. CDR3 sequence (DNA): TGTGCCAGCAGCCTGGCAGGGAACACTGAAGCTTTCTTT. This translates into CASSLAGNTEAFF.